Listed here are 10 T cell receptor beta chains from one sample, sequenced in a study of cytomegalovirus exposure and HLA in healthy donors. The PCR employed 60 Vbeta primers together with 13 Jbeta primers. Repertoires were generated with immunoSEQ multiplex PCR, while TCRdb's copy carries only in-frame clones and drops some. This sample yields hundreds of thousands of clones, of which around 80% are seen a single time; around 2.8% belongs to the top ten. The sample consisted of PBMCs. Receptors were obtained from a woman aged 55-70 years in good health and CMV-seropositive.

CDR3 loop: CASRFDRNTGELFF. For the CDR3, the DNA is TGTGCCAGTAGGTTCGACAGGAACACCGGGGAGCTGTTTTTT. The rearrangement joins TRBV19 to TRBJ2-2; TRBD1 might be the D (5 bases). This CDR3 region has 14 residues. Germline V gene sequence: CDR1 LNHDA, CDR2 SQIVND (reference sequence). Deletions cut 6 bases from V and 1 base from J, with 9 bases between.

The chain joins TRBV20-1 to TRBJ2-1, with a weak D call TRBD2 (6 bases). The CDR3 length is 11 residues. V was clipped by 6 bases and J by 6 bases, with 9 bases between them. Per germline, CDR1 DFQATT and CDR2 SNEGSKA (reference sequence). DNA for the CDR3: TGCAGTGCCCCGGGAGTCAATGAGCAGTTCTTC. It is translated as CSAPGVNEQFF.

V usage is TRBV2 and J usage is TRBJ1-1; D is perhaps TRBD1 (5 bases). The V end was cut by 5 bases, the J end by 4 bases, with 14 bases between. The CDR3 contains 14 residues. The germline gives CDR1 SNHLY, CDR2 FYNNEI. The chain's CDR3 is CASSPTGVGTEAFF. CDR3 DNA sequence: TGTGCCAGCAGTCCAACAGGAGTTGGCACTGAAGCTTTCTTT. Full variable domain (remainder filled in from reference TRBV2 and TRBJ1-1): EPEVTQTPSHQVTQMGQEVILRCVPISNHLYFYWYRQILGQKVEFLVSFYNNEISEKSEIFDDQFSVERPDGSNFTLKIRSTKLEDSAMYFCASSPTGVGTEAFFGQGTRLTVV.

The rearrangement links TRBV27 to TRBJ1-2; a possible D gene is TRBD1 (6 bases). Germline loops: CDR1 MNHEY, CDR2 SMNVEV (reference sequence). This CDR3 contains 14 residues. V was shortened by 4 bases and J by 8 bases, with 17 bases between the two germline ends. The CDR3 coding sequence is TGTGCCAGCAGTTCCAACACAGGGTATCGAGGCTACACCTTC. Translation: CASSSNTGYRGYTF.

The V gene is TRBV5-5, the J gene TRBJ1-5, with unresolved D. This CDR3 has 14 residues. CDR1 SGHKS and CDR2 YYEKEE come from the germline V gene (reference sequence). V lost 3 bases, J lost 2 bases, and 9 bases lay in between. The CDR3 loop reads CASSSEGGNQPQHF. The CDR3 nucleotides are TGTGCCAGCAGCTCGGAGGGTGGCAATCAGCCCCAGCATTTT.

The rearrangement joins TRBV5-1 to TRBJ2-2; 7 nucleotides match TRBD1. Germline V lookup: CDR1 SGHRS, CDR2 YFSETQ. The CDR3 consists of 16 residues. Losses at the gene ends were 4 bases for V and 0 bases for J; bases not matched to a gene: 6. This CDR3 reads CASSAKTGTNTGELFF. In DNA form, the CDR3 reads TGCGCCAGCAGCGCAAAGACAGGGACGAACACCGGGGAGCTGTTTTTT.

This chain connects TRBV29-1 to TRBJ2-3, with a weak D call TRBD2 (6 bases). Germline V gene data show CDR1 as SQVTM and CDR2 as ANQGSEA. Between the trimmed V and J ends, which lost 4 bases and 5 bases, there was a span of 7 bases. CDR3 length equals 11 residues. The CDR3 bases are TGCAGCGTTGGGGAGGTAGATACGCAGTATTTT. Amino acids: CSVGEVDTQYF.

The V and J genes are TRBV20-1 and TRBJ2-3; TRBD1 matches at 7 bases. V trimming: 5 bases; J trimming: 5 bases; junction bases outside the gene matches: 1. Per the germline V gene, CDR1 is DFQATT and CDR2 is SNEGSKA (reference sequence). This CDR3 spans 11 amino acids. CDR3 in DNA: TGCAGTGCTTCAGGGGGAGATACGCAGTATTTT. Protein product: CSASGGDTQYF.

CDR3 protein: CASSPQGDRRGYTF. The CDR3 coding sequence is TGTGCCAGCTCACCACAGGGGGACAGGCGGGGCTACACCTTC. This chain joins TRBV18 and TRBJ1-2, with 8 nucleotides matching TRBD1. The CDR3 is 14 residues long. With 1 base clipped from V and 8 bases from J, the junction kept 6 bases outside the gene matches. CDR1 is KGHSH and CDR2 is LQKENI in the germline V gene.

This chain joins TRBV6-5 and TRBJ2-5; D is unclear. The last part of the DNA fits TRBJ2-7 better; the J call may be wrong. In germline, CDR1 is MNHEY, CDR2 SVGAGI. The CDR3 runs 14 residues. CDR3 residues: CASSYSNGDYEQYF. Written as DNA, the CDR3 is TGTGCCAGCAGTTACTCGAACGGCGACTACGAGCAGTACTTC.